A single sample gave rise to the 15 T cell receptor beta chains below, sequenced in a study of shared clonotypes between healthy human individuals. Sequencing was performed with immunoSEQ multiplex PCR; in TCRdb, only in-frame clones are kept and a portion is missing. The profile shows over a million clones, more than 95% of them singletons. Sequencing used naive CD4+ T cells sorted from blood. Subset reported: CD45RA+ positively selected. The receptor source for this set is a man between 25 and 39 years old in good health.

V is TRBV29-1 and J is TRBJ2-7; D gene unclear. Per germline, CDR1 SQVTM and CDR2 ANQGSEA. Trimming left V 4 bases short and J 6 bases short, with 10 bases between. CDR3 length: 11 residues. The CDR3 nucleotides are TGCAGCGTTGGACACACGGCCGAGCAGTACTTC. The encoded protein is CSVGHTAEQYF.

The chain has TRBV18 and TRBJ2-2; possibly TRBD1 or TRBD2 for D (5 bases each). V gave up 5 bases and J gave up 5 bases, with 27 bases separating them. Germline-derived CDR1 and CDR2 are KGHSH and LQKENI. This CDR3 is built from 19 residues. The CDR3 DNA reads TGTGCCAGCTCAATCCTCAGCCGTCTTAGGAGGACAAATACCGGGGAGCTGTTTTTT. Protein: CASSILSRLRRTNTGELFF.

The V call is TRBV6-5, the J call TRBJ2-3; D perhaps matches TRBD2 (7 bases). There are 15 residues in the CDR3. Between the trimmed V and J ends, which lost 2 bases and 5 bases, there was a span of 14 bases. The V gene's germline CDR1 is MNHEY and CDR2 SVGAGI. CDR3 region: CASSYGGARGDTQYF. The CDR3 bases are TGTGCCAGCAGTTACGGGGGGGCGCGGGGAGATACGCAGTATTTT.

A word on this clone: Other nucleotide sequences from this sample produce the same CDR3. The chain employs TRBV6-5 and TRBJ2-7; 10 positions agree with TRBD1. V dropped 6 bases and J dropped 4; count of bases not matched to a gene: 3. The CDR3 totals 13 residues. The germline gives CDR1 MNHEY, CDR2 SVGAGI. CDR3 protein: CASSRDRGYEQYF. The CDR3 coding sequence is TGTGCCAGCAGCCGGGACAGGGGTTACGAGCAGTACTTC.

CDR3 bases: TGTGCCACCAATAGCGGGAAAGGCTCCTACAATGAGCAGTTCTTC. This encodes CATNSGKGSYNEQFF. V is TRBV10-3 and J is TRBJ2-1; TRBD2 agrees at 8 bases. This CDR3 spans 15 amino acids. The J segment lost 0 bases and the V segment lost 10 bases, leaving 8 bases of the junction unmatched. Germline V gene sequence: CDR1 ENHRY, CDR2 SYGVKD.

The chain is built from TRBV10-2 and TRBJ1-2; 8 bases are shared with TRBD1. J gave up 4 bases and V 10 bases, and 5 bases lay outside the gene matches. CDR1 and CDR2 from the germline V gene are WSHSY and SAAADI. The length of the CDR3 is 12 residues. CDR3 coding DNA: TGCGCCACCGGACAGGGATCCTATGGCTACACCTTC. As protein: CATGQGSYGYTF.

The chain is built from TRBV6-1 and TRBJ1-2; D uncertain. Germline V gene data show CDR1 as MNHNS and CDR2 as SASEGT. This CDR3 region has 13 residues. Trimming removed 7 bases at V and 0 bases at J, with 9 bases between. CDR3 nucleotide sequence: TGTGCCAGCAATGCAGGATCTAACTATGGCTACACCTTC. This codes for CASNAGSNYGYTF.

This chain joins TRBV6-5 and TRBJ1-5, with 7 bases that match TRBD1. Germline assignment: CDR1 MNHEY and CDR2 SVGAGI. Trimming at V came to 5 bases and at J to 3 bases, leaving 7 bases not matched to a gene. The CDR3 runs 15 residues. The CDR3 region has the DNA TGTGCCAGCAGTCCCGACAGGGCCACCAATCAGCCCCAGCATTTT. Its translation is CASSPDRATNQPQHF.

The CDR3 DNA is TGTGCCAGCAGCTCATCACTGAGCCCGGGACAGTTGAACACTGAAGCTTTCTTT. Encoded protein: CASSSSLSPGQLNTEAFF. The gene calls are TRBV7-9 and TRBJ1-1; 7 positions agree with TRBD1. V lost 4 bases and J lost 0; bases outside the gene matches: 14. The CDR3 covers 18 residues. CDR1 and CDR2 (germline): SEHNR, FQNEAQ (reference sequence).

The rearrangement uses TRBV6-6 and TRBJ1-5, with no clear D. Germline values: CDR1 MNHNY, CDR2 SVGAGI (reference sequence). CDR3 size: 12 residues. Trimming took 6 bases from V and 4 from J, leaving 7 bases between them. CDR3 sequence reads: CASSLPNQPQHF. The CDR3 region has the DNA TGTGCCAGCAGCTTACCGAATCAGCCCCAGCATTTT.

The genes are TRBV10-3 and TRBJ2-4; the D gene could be TRBD1 or TRBD2 (6 bases each). This CDR3 is built from 15 residues. Trimming cost V 10 bases and J 0 bases, with 16 bases left between them. CDR1 and CDR2 (germline): ENHRY, SYGVKD. The CDR3 sequence is CATALGGIAKNIQYF. CDR3 in DNA: TGTGCCACGGCCCTAGGGGGGATAGCCAAAAACATTCAGTACTTC.

The rearrangement links TRBV5-4 to TRBJ1-4, with D hard to call. The length of the CDR3 is 14 residues. Germline assignment: CDR1 SGHNT and CDR2 YYREEE (reference sequence). V was trimmed by 0 bases and J by 12 bases, leaving 15 bases between them. The DNA of the CDR3 is TGTGCCAGCAGCTTGGTCGGGGATGCTACGGAACTGTTTTTT. Encoded protein: CASSLVGDATELFF.

The J gene is TRBJ2-3, the V gene TRBV7-2; maybe TRBD1 (5 bases). Germline CDR1 reads SGHTA; CDR2 reads FQGNSA. This CDR3 region has 17 residues. The V gene lost 1 base and the J gene lost 4 bases, with 18 bases spanning the gap. The CDR3 reads CASSLDFWAKGADTQYF. In DNA, the CDR3 is TGTGCCAGCAGCTTAGATTTCTGGGCAAAAGGGGCAGATACGCAGTATTTT.

The genes are TRBV2 and TRBJ2-5; no clear D. The CDR3 is made up of 12 amino acids. The V gene lost 4 bases and the J gene lost 3 bases, with 6 bases spanning the gap. The V gene's germline CDR1 is SNHLY and CDR2 FYNNEI. The CDR3 region is CASSVSEETQYF. CDR3 coding DNA: TGTGCCAGCAGTGTATCGGAAGAGACCCAGTACTTC.

CDR3 sequence reads: CASSFTGFLDEQYF. The CDR3 DNA sequence: TGTGCCAGCAGCTTTACAGGGTTCCTTGACGAGCAGTACTTC. This sequence joins TRBV11-2 and TRBJ2-7; perhaps TRBD1 as D (6 bases). Trimming took off 3 bases at V and 5 bases at J, with 14 bases between the two ends. The germline V gene has CDR1 SGHAT and CDR2 FQNNGV. The CDR3 is made up of 14 amino acids.